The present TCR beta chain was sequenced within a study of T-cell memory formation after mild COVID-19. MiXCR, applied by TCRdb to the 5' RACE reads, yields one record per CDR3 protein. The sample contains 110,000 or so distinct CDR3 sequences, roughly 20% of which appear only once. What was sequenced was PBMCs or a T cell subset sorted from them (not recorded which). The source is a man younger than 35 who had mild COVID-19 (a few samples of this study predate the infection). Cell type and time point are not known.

The CDR3 coding sequence is TGTGCCAGCAGCCAAGATCTCCGCTGGCGGAGTGTTCAGCCCCAGCATTTT. It is translated as CASSQDLRWRSVQPQHF. The V gene is TRBV3-1, the J gene TRBJ1-5; D remains ambiguous. There are 17 residues in the CDR3. V was shortened by 0 bases and J by 6 bases, with 18 bases between the two germline ends. CDR1 and CDR2 from the germline V gene are LGHDT and YNNKEL (reference sequence).